This entry is about one T cell receptor (beta chain). The antigen remains undetermined. Germline is not matched at one junction end, which may reflect a read error. Germline lookup yields CDR1 SGHAT and CDR2 FQNNGV. CDR3 length: 15 residues. This record belongs to a study of tumor and adjacent non-tumor tissue in lung cancer. Findings and limits, study-wide: Significantly higher TCR diversity was found in tumor than normal lung.

The library came from three nested PCR rounds adapted from ARM-PCR protocols. Via MiXCR, TCRdb re-called the multiplex PCR reads, giving one row per CDR3 protein. Altogether fewer than 150,000 distinct CDR3 sequences are present, around two thirds being singletons, with the ten largest covering about 20%. This sample's RNA came from whole unsorted tissue. Donors were chemotherapy-naive, newly diagnosed lung cancer surgical patients in China, August–late 2014. The source is a man aged 55 to 70 with small cell lung cancer. Sequencing used lung tumor tissue. The chain joins TRBV11-2 to TRBJ2-1, with TRBD2 matching 8 bases. CDR3 residues: CANSLTGGPGNEHFF. The CDR3, as DNA: TGTGCCAACAGCTTAACGGGAGGGCCGGGAAATGAGCACTTCTTC.